Below, 5 T cell receptor beta chains from the same sample are listed, as sequenced in a study of identical twins. TCRdb fed the 5' RACE reads into MiXCR, producing one record per CDR3 protein. Here the sample spans around 690,000 distinct CDR3 sequences, 21% being singletons. The same data also contributed to another study, on T cells expressing NK-cell markers.

The source material was PBMCs. The source of these receptors is a woman under 30 in good health.

The gene calls are TRBV5-1 and TRBJ2-5; 11 nucleotides agree with TRBD1. V dropped 4 bases and J dropped 5; count of bases not matched to a gene: 7. Germline V gene sequence: CDR1 SGHRS, CDR2 YFSETQ. This CDR3 is built from 15 residues. CDR3 protein: CASSVMDRGLETQYF. CDR3 bases: TGCGCCAGCAGCGTCATGGACAGGGGGCTGGAGACCCAGTACTTC.

The sample holds many counts of this clonotype. The chain combines TRBV2 with TRBJ1-1, with D unresolved. Germline-derived CDR1 and CDR2 are SNHLY and FYNNEI. The CDR3 is 16 residues long. V was pared by 3 bases and J by 0 bases, with 14 bases between. CDR3 residues: CASSDRNGPMNTEAFF. The CDR3 nucleotides read TGTGCCAGCAGTGACCGGAACGGGCCCATGAACACTGAAGCTTTCTTT.

Only a few counts were recorded for this clonotype. This sequence joins TRBV29-1 and TRBJ1-2; D may be TRBD1 (5 bases). The CDR3 covers 14 residues. The ends were cut back, 1 base at V and 4 bases at J, with 13 bases in the middle. Germline V gene sequence: CDR1 SQVTM, CDR2 ANQGSEA. The CDR3 loop is CSVEGGQELYGYTF. CDR3 DNA sequence: TGCAGCGTTGAAGGGGGCCAGGAACTCTATGGCTACACCTTC.

The chain recombines TRBV12-3 or TRBV12-4 with TRBJ2-5; weak D call: TRBD1 (5 bases). The V gene lost 3 bases and the J gene lost 8 bases, with 19 bases spanning the gap. The CDR3 loop spans 15 amino acids. CDR3 region: CASSFYQGFPNTQYF. Written as DNA, the CDR3 is TGTGCCAGCAGTTTTTATCAGGGATTCCCAAATACCCAGTACTTC.

This chain connects TRBV29-1 to TRBJ2-5; D is unresolved. Germline CDR1 SQVTM, CDR2 ANQGSEA. With 4 bases removed from V and 3 bases from J, the gap between germline ends came to 9 bases. This CDR3 is built from 12 residues. In DNA, the CDR3 is TGCAGCGTTGCGCTCTGGGAAGAGACCCAGTACTTC. Translated: CSVALWEETQYF.